This TCR beta chain emerged from a study of T-cell reconstitution after alpha-beta-depleted transplantation in children. Construction of the TCRbeta library involved unique molecular identifiers. TCRdb used MiXCR to reprocess the PCR reads, holding one entry per CDR3 protein. Of 400,000 to 500,000 distinct CDR3 sequences in the sample, approximately 11% are singletons; the top ten hold approximately 5%. Germline V gene data show CDR1 as SGHTA and CDR2 as FQGNSA. This CDR3 has 17 amino acids. Trimming removed 1 base from V and 5 bases from J, with 15 bases in between. The sequencing here drew on PBMCs from the stem cell graft donor, taken from the stem cell graft. The TCR comes from a human donor who donated a stem cell graft to a child with acute myeloid leukemia. V and J are TRBV7-2 and TRBJ1-6; D ambiguous. In DNA, the CDR3 is TGTGCCAGCAGCTTAGTCCCGCCGGGTACCAATAATTCACCCCTCCACTTT. This translates into CASSLVPPGTNNSPLHF. The entire variable domain, with the rest obtained from reference TRBV7-2 and TRBJ1-6, is as follows: GAGVSQSPSNKVTEKGKDVELRCDPISGHTALYWYRQSLGQGLEFLIYFQGNSAPDKSGLPSDRFSAERTGGSVSTLTIQRTQQEDSAVYLCASSLVPPGTNNSPLHFGNGTRLTVT.